This T cell receptor (beta chain) appears in the sequencing data of a study of early T cells in non-severe SARS-CoV-2 infection. Study summary: Bulk RNA isolated from unsorted whole blood underwent sequencing; chains were not paired.

Whole-study findings and limits: VDJdb matching skewed toward anti-spike CD8 responses, missing private and CD4 specificities.

The TCR library protocol attached unique molecular identifiers to the individual cDNA molecules. TCRdb reprocessed the 5' RACE reads via MiXCR and lists one record per CDR3 protein. Altogether roughly 35,000 distinct CDR3 sequences are present, around 9% being singletons, with the ten largest covering over 10%. With 1 base clipped from V and 2 bases from J, the junction kept 4 bases outside the gene matches. Germline lookup yields CDR1 SGHAT and CDR2 FQNNGV. The CDR3 runs to 15 residues. Notes on this clonotype: Antigen: not known.

The TCR originated in an adult who was a healthcare worker with PCR-confirmed SARS-CoV-2 infection or an uninfected control (not recorded which). V and J are TRBV11-2 and TRBJ2-7, with 8 positions matching TRBD1. Sequencing was carried out using whole blood. CDR3 coding DNA: TGTGCCAGCAGCTTAGGGAACAGGGGGGCCTACGAGCAGTACTTC. It codes for CASSLGNRGAYEQYF.